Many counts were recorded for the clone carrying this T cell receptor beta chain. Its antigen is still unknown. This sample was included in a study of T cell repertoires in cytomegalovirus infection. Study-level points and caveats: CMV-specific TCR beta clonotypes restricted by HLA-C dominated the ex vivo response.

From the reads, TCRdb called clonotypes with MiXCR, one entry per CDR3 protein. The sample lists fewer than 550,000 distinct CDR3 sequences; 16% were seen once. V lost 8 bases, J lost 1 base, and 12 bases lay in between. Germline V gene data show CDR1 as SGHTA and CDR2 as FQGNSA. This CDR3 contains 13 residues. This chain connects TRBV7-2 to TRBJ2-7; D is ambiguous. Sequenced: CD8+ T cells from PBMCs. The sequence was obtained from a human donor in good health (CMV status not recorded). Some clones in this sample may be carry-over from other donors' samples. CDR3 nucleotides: TGTGCCAGCGTCACAGCACCTTCCTACGAGCAGTACTTC. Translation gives CASVTAPSYEQYF.